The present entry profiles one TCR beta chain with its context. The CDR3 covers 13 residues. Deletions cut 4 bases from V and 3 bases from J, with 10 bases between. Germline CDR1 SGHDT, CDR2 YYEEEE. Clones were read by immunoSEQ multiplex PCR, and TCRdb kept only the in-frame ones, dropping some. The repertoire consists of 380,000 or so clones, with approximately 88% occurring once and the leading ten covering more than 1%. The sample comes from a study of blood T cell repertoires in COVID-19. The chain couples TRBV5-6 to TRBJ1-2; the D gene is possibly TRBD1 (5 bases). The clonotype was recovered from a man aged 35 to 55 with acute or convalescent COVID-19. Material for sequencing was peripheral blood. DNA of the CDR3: TGTGCCAGCAGCCCCCCAGGGTACTATGGCTACACCTTC. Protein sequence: CASSPPGYYGYTF. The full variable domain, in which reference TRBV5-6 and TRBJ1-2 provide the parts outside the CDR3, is DAGVTQSPTHLIKTRGQQVTLRCSPKSGHDTVSWYQQALGQGPQFIFQYYEEEERQRGNFPDRFSGHQFPNYSSELNVNALLLGDSALYLCASSPPGYYGYTFGSGTRLTVV.